This T cell receptor beta chain was identified in a study of T cell responses to AZD1222 COVID-19 vaccine (dated by TCRdb to the early 2020s). In terms of the full investigation: TCR sequencing was performed for 230 to 250 trial participants, of whom 207 were given two doses of AZD1222 and approximately 25 were given two doses of MenACWY control vaccine. Enrollment into the trials was organized by age into subgroups of 18-55, 56-69 and 70-plus years, and those subgroups contained approximately 160, 26 and 62 TCR-sequenced participants, respectively.

Here is what the overall study found, with its caveats: The whole spike protein was spanned by vaccine-associated CD4 TCRs, and dominant responses were seen in regions 160-218 and 743-854. Participants were mostly white British and included more females than males, and it was suggested by the authors that clonal diversity may have been underestimated. Spike-specific TCR breadth and depth rose significantly after two AZD1222 doses compared with day 0 and with MenACWY recipients. Because no day 14 peak-response samples were available, the repertoires could be characterized only after the peak T cell response. Conclusions about previously exposed vaccinees are limited because only six or seven AZD1222 recipients were SARS-CoV-2 seropositive at baseline. Nearly half of unique spike-specific TCRs reportedly recognized epitopes outside regions mutated in the B.1.351 and B.1.1.7 variants. The 56-69-year group was small, and its depth increase did not reach significance, likely because of low power.

Comments on this clone: Its antigen has not been determined. Per-base qualities were not stored, and no clone one base away is much larger.

The CDR3 regions of human TCRbeta chains were subjected to immunosequencing. For the original study's pipeline: Repertoire TCRs were checked for matches against a reference library of SARS-CoV-2-specific TCRs that had been generated using the MIRA antigen-specificity platform. Breadth meant the fraction of unique TCRs that were SARS-CoV-2-associated, whereas depth meant the fraction of total T cells that were SARS-CoV-2-associated. Using the MIRA data, each spike-specific TCR was mapped to the spike region that the TCR reacts to and placed in a CD4 or CD8 class. Log10-transformed breadth and depth values were compared by one-way ANOVA with Sidak's multiple comparisons tests. TCRdb re-hosts the immuneACCESS table, in-frame sequences only. Its copies lack some clones; in the studies checked, an unresolved V gene accounts for under half of them, and the cause for the rest is not known. V, J and clone size were drawn from that table, and D and trimming were deduced from the DNA. Counted in this sample were about 120,000 clones; roughly 88% of them appeared once. The leading ten clones occupy 5.5% to 7.5% of the sample.

This specimen's time point label, interpreted: about 28 days (+/-7) after the second vaccine dose. AZD1222 recipients given second doses at about 4 weeks or at about 12 weeks were pooled, since spike-specific TCR depth and breadth were not found to differ between the two schedules. Vaccinee samples came from UK trials COV001 and COV002, including a single-blind randomized controlled phase 2/3 trial of AZD1222 (ChAdOx1 nCoV-19) in healthy adults. For TCRbeta chain sequencing, PBMC samples from trial participants were taken at day 0 and at day 28 after the second dose. Source: peripheral blood, taken 28 days after the second AZD1222 dose. The clonotype comes from an adult who received the AZD1222 COVID-19 vaccine.

Here the CDR3 is given as CASSLADPNSPLHF. DNA sequence: TGCGCCAGCAGCTTGGCGGACCCAAATTCACCCCTCCACTTT. The chain joins TRBV5-1 to TRBJ1-6; the D gene remains uncertain. From the cysteine through the phenylalanine, the CDR3 covers 14 amino acids. The entry retains the CDR3 DNA only, 42 bases that are in frame from base 1. Cut back by 0 bases and 7 bases, the V and J ends lie 8 bases apart. The germline V gene yields SGHRS for CDR1 and YFSETQ for CDR2.